The 25 T cell receptor beta chains listed next were all sequenced from one sample in a study of blood T cell repertoires in COVID-19. Sequencing used immunoSEQ multiplex PCR; TCRdb keeps in-frame clones, though not all of them. Of about 190,000 clones listed, roughly 88% are singletons. What was sequenced was peripheral blood. Receptors originate from a woman aged 40 to 50 who had recovered from COVID-19.

The chain uses TRBV5-1 and TRBJ2-3; D is perhaps TRBD1 (5 bases). The V end lost 0 bases, the J end lost 7 bases, and 12 bases lay between the germline ends. Germline V CDR1 and CDR2: SGHRS, YFSETQ. The CDR3 is 14 amino acids. The CDR3 DNA is TGCGCCAGCAGCTTGGACCAAGGGGCAAATACGCAGTATTTT. It specifies CASSLDQGANTQYF. Full variable domain (remainder filled in from reference TRBV5-1 and TRBJ2-3): KAGVTQTPRYLIKTRGQQVTLSCSPISGHRSVSWYQQTPGQGLQFLFEYFSETQRNKGNFPGRFSGRQFSNSRSEMNVSTLELGDSALYLCASSLDQGANTQYFGPGTRLTVL.

The J gene is TRBJ1-5, the V gene TRBV2; D gene uncertain. Germline V gene lookup returns CDR1 SNHLY and CDR2 FYNNEI. Trimming removed 6 bases at V and 6 bases at J, with 12 bases between. The CDR3 has 13 residues. The CDR3 DNA follows: TGTGCCAGCAGGGGCGACGGATTTCAGCCCCAGCATTTT. This translates into CASRGDGFQPQHF.

The V gene is TRBV7-2, the J gene TRBJ1-1; the D is unclear. Trimming removed 4 bases from V and 8 bases from J, with 20 bases in between. This CDR3 spans 15 amino acids. CDR1 and CDR2 (germline): SGHTA, FQGNSA. The CDR3 region has the DNA TGTGCCAGCAGCTCGTACCCCGGTGGCAGCGACGAAGCTTTCTTT. This encodes CASSSYPGGSDEAFF.

CDR3 sequence (DNA): TGTGCCACCAGCAGAACGGGACAGGGTAATGAAAAACTGTTTTTT. It specifies CATSRTGQGNEKLFF. The rearrangement uses TRBV15 and TRBJ1-4, with 9 bases lining up with TRBD1. With V trimmed by 2 bases and J by 4 bases, 2 bases remained unmatched. The CDR3 totals 15 residues. The germline V gene encodes CDR1 LNHNV and CDR2 YYDKDF (reference sequence).

This chain connects TRBV7-8 to TRBJ1-2, with 7 bases that match TRBD1. Germline CDR1 SGHVS, CDR2 FQNEAQ. The CDR3 sequence is 16 residues long. V shed 3 bases and J 4 bases; nucleotides not matched to a gene: 11. CDR3 bases: TGTGCCAGCAGCTTTGGAGGACAGGACATGGGCTATGGCTACACCTTC. It yields the protein CASSFGGQDMGYGYTF.

The chain joins TRBV28 to TRBJ2-2; the D is unclear. The V gene's germline CDR1 is MDHEN and CDR2 SYDVKM. Trimming cost V 5 bases and J 6 bases, with 7 bases left between them. CDR3 length: 12 amino acids. The CDR3, as DNA: TGTGCCAGCAGTACGAGCCCCGGGGAGCTGTTTTTT. Its translation: CASSTSPGELFF.

The CDR3 coding sequence is TGCGCCAGCAGCTTACTAGCGGGAGGATCATACAATGAGCAGTTCTTC. It yields the protein CASSLLAGGSYNEQFF. The chain links TRBV5-1 to TRBJ2-1, with TRBD2 matching 12 bases. The CDR3 loop spans 16 amino acids. J lost 4 bases, V lost 2 bases, and 4 bases had no gene match. CDR1 and CDR2 from the germline V gene are SGHRS and YFSETQ.

The chain employs TRBV5-1 and TRBJ1-4; 10 nucleotides match TRBD1. V gave up 3 bases and J gave up 2 bases; unmatched junction bases: 1. Looked up from germline, CDR1 is SGHRS and CDR2 is YFSETQ. The CDR3 is 15 residues long. CDR3: CASSSTGGTNEKLFF. The CDR3 bases are TGCGCCAGCAGCTCGACAGGGGGCACTAATGAAAAACTGTTTTTT.

The chain recombines TRBV3-1 (or the pseudogene TRBV3-2) with TRBJ2-7; 10 bases fit TRBD2. Trimming at V came to 1 base and at J to 1 base, leaving 16 bases not matched to a gene. Germline CDR1 and CDR2: LGHDT and YNNKEL (reference sequence). The CDR3 covers 20 residues. The CDR3 is CASSQAHGLLTSGTSYEQYF. DNA for the CDR3: TGTGCCAGCAGCCAAGCCCACGGCCTACTAACTAGCGGGACTTCCTACGAGCAGTACTTC.

In nucleotides, the CDR3 is TGTGCCAGCAGGGACCGGGACAGGGACTCCTACGAGCAGTACTTC. Amino acids: CASRDRDRDSYEQYF. The chain has TRBV6-6 and TRBJ2-7; 9 bases agree with TRBD1. This CDR3 is built from 15 residues. The ends lost 6 bases at V and 0 bases at J; junction bases unmatched: 6. Germline CDR1 reads MNHNY; CDR2 reads SVGAGI (reference sequence).

The DNA for the CDR3 is TGTGCCAGTAGGGGGGCTAGCGGGAGGGCCGATGAGCAGTTCTTC. Translated, it gives CASRGASGRADEQFF. This chain connects TRBV19 to TRBJ2-1, with 12 bases lining up with TRBD2. This CDR3 region has 15 residues. The J segment lost 8 bases and the V segment lost 6 bases, leaving 8 bases of the junction unmatched. In germline, CDR1 is LNHDA, CDR2 SQIVND (reference sequence).

V gene TRBV6-2 or TRBV6-3 combines with J gene TRBJ1-5; 7 bases agree with TRBD1. Per germline, CDR1 MNHEY and CDR2 SVGEGT. CDR3 length equals 15 residues. Trimming at V came to 6 bases and at J to 3 bases, leaving 8 bases not matched to a gene. CDR3 amino acids: CASSRQGLDNQPQHF. The CDR3 coding sequence is TGTGCCAGCAGCCGACAGGGACTCGACAATCAGCCCCAGCATTTT.

The J gene is TRBJ2-7, the V gene TRBV6-5; 7 positions match TRBD1. V gave up 8 bases and J gave up 5 bases; unmatched junction bases: 9. There are 13 residues in the CDR3. Germline V lookup: CDR1 MNHEY, CDR2 SVGAGI. CDR3 bases: TGTGCCAGCTTAGGACAGGCCCCCCACGAGCAGTACTTC. This gives the protein CASLGQAPHEQYF.

V usage is TRBV6-5 and J usage is TRBJ2-7, with a possible D match to TRBD2 (7 bases). The V gene's germline CDR1 is MNHEY and CDR2 SVGAGI. V lost 5 bases and J 3 bases, leaving 14 bases between the germline ends. There are 14 residues in the CDR3. The CDR3 protein is CASSRGRGGYEQYF. The DNA of the CDR3 is TGTGCCAGCAGTCGCGGGAGAGGGGGCTACGAGCAGTACTTC.

The rearrangement joins TRBV21-1 to TRBJ1-1; the listed D gene, TRBD1, was not tested against the DNA. TRBV21-1 constitutes a pseudogene. This CDR3 has 13 residues. The CDR3 nucleotides are TGTGCCATTCCCAGACAGGTAAGGACTGAAGCTTTCTTT. This sequence encodes CAIPRQVRTEAFF.

The chain links TRBV10-3 to TRBJ1-1; a possible D gene is TRBD1 (5 bases). Germline CDR1 and CDR2: ENHRY and SYGVKD. This CDR3 comprises 13 residues. Trimming removed 0 bases at V and 8 bases at J, with 10 bases between. Written as DNA, the CDR3 is TGTGCCATCAGTGAGTCTAGGGAGGGGGAAGCTTTCTTT. Translating it yields CAISESREGEAFF.

The table lists this clone with a count of one. The V gene is TRBV5-1, the J gene TRBJ2-1; 14 nucleotides align to TRBD2. Germline loops: CDR1 SGHRS, CDR2 YFSETQ. J lost 6 bases, V lost 4 bases, and 6 bases had no gene match. This CDR3 spans 16 amino acids. In nucleotides, the CDR3 is TGCGCCAGCAGCCTAACCGGGACTAGCGGGAGCAATGAGCAGTTCTTC. It is translated as CASSLTGTSGSNEQFF.

The J gene is TRBJ1-2, the V gene TRBV15; D is unresolved. Germline lookup yields CDR1 LNHNV and CDR2 YYDKDF (reference sequence). The CDR3 has 12 amino acids. Trimming took off 0 bases at V and 13 bases at J, with 12 bases between the two ends. The CDR3 region has the DNA TGTGCCACCAGCAGAGATCACTCACGCTGCACCTTC. This codes for CATSRDHSRCTF.

The chain employs TRBV3-1 (or the pseudogene TRBV3-2) and TRBJ2-1; 12 bases align to TRBD2. This CDR3 spans 16 amino acids. The trim removed 1 base at V and 15 bases at J, leaving 13 bases unmatched. Germline V gives CDR1 LGHDT, CDR2 YNNKEL (reference sequence). The CDR3 spells CASSQGTSGRTAKLFF. CDR3 nucleotides: TGTGCCAGCAGCCAAGGAACTAGCGGGAGGACGGCCAAACTGTTCTTC.

The chain carries TRBV25-1 and TRBJ2-7; D might be TRBD1 (6 bases). Germline V gene data show CDR1 as MGHDK and CDR2 as SYGVNS. The V gene lost 3 bases and the J gene lost 6 bases, with 15 bases spanning the gap. The CDR3 covers 14 residues. DNA of the CDR3: TGTGCCAGCAGTGAGGGACACCTAGGCGGCGAGCAGTACTTC. This codes for CASSEGHLGGEQYF.

The chain combines TRBV3-1 (or the pseudogene TRBV3-2) with TRBJ2-3; TRBD2 matches at 7 bases. V shed 6 bases and J 3 bases; nucleotides not matched to a gene: 9. The CDR3 has 15 amino acids. CDR1 LGHDT and CDR2 YNNKEL come from the germline V gene (reference sequence). The CDR3 region is CASSSNQRGTDTQYF. CDR3 DNA: TGTGCCAGCAGTTCCAACCAGCGGGGTACAGATACGCAGTATTTT.

The J gene is TRBJ1-3, the V gene TRBV7-9; perhaps TRBD1 as D (6 bases). V lost 5 bases to trimming and J lost 2 bases, with 10 bases between them. There are 14 residues in the CDR3. The V gene's germline CDR1 is SEHNR and CDR2 FQNEAQ (reference sequence). The CDR3 loop reads CASSEGGPGNTIYF. CDR3 nucleotides: TGTGCCAGCAGCGAAGGGGGTCCTGGAAACACCATATATTTT.

In this sample, this clone turned up a few times. This rearrangement joins TRBV11-1 to TRBJ2-7; D is possibly TRBD1 (6 bases). The V end lost 5 bases, the J end lost 7 bases, and 18 bases lay between the germline ends. The CDR3 has 14 residues. CDR1 is SGHAT, CDR2 FQDESV, per germline (reference sequence). Here the CDR3 DNA reads TGTGCCAGCAGCCGTGGACAGCGAGTAGGGGAGCAGTACTTC. Amino acid sequence: CASSRGQRVGEQYF.

This sequence joins TRBV20-1 and TRBJ2-5, with 11 bases fitting TRBD2. Germline V gene sequence: CDR1 DFQATT, CDR2 SNEGSKA (reference sequence). This CDR3 has 15 residues. V lost 3 bases and J lost 2; bases outside the gene matches: 5. CDR3 loop: CSASKGLAEQETQYF. The CDR3 DNA sequence: TGCAGTGCTAGTAAGGGACTAGCGGAGCAAGAGACCCAGTACTTC.

DNA of the CDR3: TGTGCCAGCTCACACTGGGACATCGGGGCGTCCGAGCAGTACTTC. It translates to CASSHWDIGASEQYF. This sequence joins TRBV18 and TRBJ2-7; D possibly corresponds to TRBD1 (6 bases). The CDR3 has 15 amino acids. With 4 bases removed from V and 6 bases from J, the gap between germline ends came to 19 bases. In germline, CDR1 is KGHSH, CDR2 LQKENI.